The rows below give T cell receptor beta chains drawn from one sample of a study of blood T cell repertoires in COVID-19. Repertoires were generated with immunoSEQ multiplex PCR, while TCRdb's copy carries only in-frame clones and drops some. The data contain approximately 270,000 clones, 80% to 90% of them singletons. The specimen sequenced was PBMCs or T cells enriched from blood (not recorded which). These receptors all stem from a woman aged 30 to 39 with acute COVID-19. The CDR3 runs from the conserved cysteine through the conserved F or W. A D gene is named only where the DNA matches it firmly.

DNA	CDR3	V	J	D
TGTGCCAGCAGCTCCACAGGGGTGGATGAGCAGTTCTTC	CASSSTGVDEQFF	TRBV11-2	TRBJ2-1	TRBD1
TGTGCCAGCAGCCAACAGGGAGGGTATGGCTACACCTTC	CASSQQGGYGYTF	TRBV14	TRBJ1-2	-
TGCGCCAGCAGTGTGGGACAGGTAGGCTACGAGCAGTACTTC	CASSVGQVGYEQYF	TRBV10-2	TRBJ2-7	TRBD1
TGTGCCAGCACGGTGCTAGCGGGGTCCCAAGAGACCCAGTACTTC	CASTVLAGSQETQYF	TRBV6-5	TRBJ2-5	TRBD2
TGTGCCAGCAGCTTAGGGGGGGCCAGCGAGCAGTACTTC	CASSLGGASEQYF	TRBV7-3	TRBJ2-7	-
TGTGCCACCAGTGACTCGGGACAGGGGGGGGGTTCCTACGAGCAGTACTTC	CATSDSGQGGGSYEQYF	TRBV24-1	TRBJ2-7	TRBD1
TGCGCCAGCAGTTCCGGGACTAGCGCCACAGATACGCAGTATTTT	CASSSGTSATDTQYF	TRBV10-2	TRBJ2-3	TRBD2
TGTGCCAGCAGCTTATCGACAGGGGCGCCGTCCGAGCAGTTCTTC	CASSLSTGAPSEQFF	TRBV7-9	TRBJ2-1	TRBD1
TGTGCCAGAAGCTTGGGGACTAGCGGGACATACAATGAGCAGTTCTTC	CARSLGTSGTYNEQFF	TRBV5-3	TRBJ2-1	TRBD2
TGTGCCAGCAGTTCCGGGACTAGGGTTGGAGATGAGCAGTTCTTC	CASSSGTRVGDEQFF	TRBV6-5	TRBJ2-1	TRBD2